The 24 T cell receptor beta chains reported below all come from one sample, sequenced in a study of type 1 regulatory T cells. MiXCR, applied by TCRdb to the reads, yields one record per CDR3 protein. This table has more than 50,000 distinct CDR3 sequences, less than 70% appearing once. No antigen has been assigned to these receptors. Sequenced input: cultured non-Tr1 T cells, either the whole culture or a sorted T cell fraction (not recorded which). The receptors originated from a human donor in good health.

This chain uses TRBV9 with TRBJ1-3; D remains ambiguous. CDR3 length: 14 residues. Looked up from germline, CDR1 is SGDLS and CDR2 is YYNGEE. Trimming cost V 0 bases and J 2 bases, with 6 bases left between them. DNA of the CDR3: TGTGCCAGCAGCGTAGCCTCTGCTGGAAACACCATATATTTT. Translating gives CASSVASAGNTIYF.

J is TRBJ1-3 and V is TRBV20-1; D is undetermined. Between the trimmed V and J ends, which lost 3 bases and 3 bases, there was a span of 3 bases. The germline V gene has CDR1 DFQATT and CDR2 SNEGSKA (reference sequence). The CDR3 loop spans 11 amino acids. Here the CDR3 DNA reads TGCAGTGCTAGTTATGGAAACACCATATATTTT. Encoded protein: CSASYGNTIYF.

This clonotype came up once. This chain connects TRBV12-3 or TRBV12-4 to TRBJ2-3; 7 bases match TRBD2. This CDR3 is 17 amino acids long. The V gene end was trimmed by 2 bases and the J gene end by 2 bases; junction bases not matched to a gene: 10. This CDR3 reads CASSLRTSDLDTDTQYF. CDR3 DNA: TGTGCCAGCAGTTTACGAACTAGCGATCTCGACACAGATACGCAGTATTTT.

The chain has TRBV4-3 and TRBJ1-3; 8 bases match TRBD1. After removal of 4 bases from V and 1 base from J, the junction contained 3 bases not matched to a gene. Germline V lookup: CDR1 LGHNA, CDR2 YSLEER. The CDR3 length is 15 residues. CDR3 amino acids: CASSPDRASGNTIYF. Written as DNA, the CDR3 is TGCGCCAGCAGCCCGGACAGGGCGTCTGGAAACACCATATATTTT.

This rearrangement joins TRBV20-1 to TRBJ1-2; the match to TRBD1 covers 12 bases. After removal of 1 base from V and 3 bases from J, the junction contained 6 bases not matched to a gene. The CDR3 has 16 residues. The germline V gene has CDR1 DFQATT and CDR2 SNEGSKA (reference sequence). The CDR3 nucleotides are TGCAGTGCTAGAGCCCTGGGGACAGGGGGCGACTATGGCTACACCTTC. Protein: CSARALGTGGDYGYTF.

The chain joins TRBV7-9 to TRBJ2-4; D perhaps matches TRBD1 (6 bases). CDR3 size: 16 residues. Trimming cost V 5 bases and J 4 bases, with 18 bases left between them. From germline, CDR1 is SEHNR and CDR2 FQNEAQ (reference sequence). CDR3: CASSIRDTEQKNIQYF. DNA of the CDR3: TGTGCCAGCAGCATCCGGGACACGGAACAGAAAAACATTCAGTACTTC.

This clonotype was found a few times. This sequence joins TRBV19 and TRBJ1-2; D is unresolved. Deletions cut 3 bases from V and 5 bases from J, with 10 bases between. The CDR3 extends over 13 amino acids. Looked up from germline, CDR1 is LNHDA and CDR2 is SQIVND (reference sequence). The CDR3 sequence: CASSIESAYGYTF. DNA of the CDR3: TGTGCCAGTAGTATTGAGTCAGCTTATGGCTACACCTTC.

This rearrangement joins TRBV6-5 to TRBJ2-1; D may correspond to TRBD1 or TRBD2 (5 bases each). This CDR3 region has 13 residues. Germline V gives CDR1 MNHEY, CDR2 SVGAGI. Trimming stripped 7 bases from V and 6 bases from J, with 13 bases between. The CDR3, as DNA: TGTGCCAGCAACTCCGGGGCGACCAATGAGCAGTTCTTC. Protein sequence: CASNSGATNEQFF.

The chain joins TRBV5-1 to TRBJ2-2, with D uncertain. Germline V lookup: CDR1 SGHRS, CDR2 YFSETQ. The CDR3 has 15 residues. V dropped 4 bases and J dropped 0 bases, with 10 bases sitting between them. The CDR3 loop is CASSRGVANTGELFF. CDR3 bases: TGCGCCAGCAGCAGAGGAGTGGCGAACACCGGGGAGCTGTTTTTT. Complete variable domain (other parts from reference TRBV5-1 and TRBJ2-2): KAGVTQTPRYLIKTRGQQVTLSCSPISGHRSVSWYQQTPGQGLQFLFEYFSETQRNKGNFPGRFSGRQFSNSRSEMNVSTLELGDSALYLCASSRGVANTGELFFGEGSRLTVL.

CDR3 region: CSAGETQYF. The CDR3 DNA reads TGCAGTGCCGGAGAGACCCAGTACTTC. The chain combines TRBV20-1 with TRBJ2-5, with D unresolved. Germline V gene sequence: CDR1 DFQATT, CDR2 SNEGSKA (reference sequence). The CDR3 consists of 9 residues. With 6 bases removed from V and 4 bases from J, the gap between germline ends came to 3 bases.

This chain links TRBV5-5 with TRBJ2-3; no reliable D call. The V gene lost 4 bases and the J gene lost 4 bases, with 13 bases spanning the gap. This CDR3 has 14 residues. Germline assignment: CDR1 SGHKS and CDR2 YYEKEE (reference sequence). This chain's CDR3 is CASSTNRGADTQYF. CDR3 nucleotides: TGTGCCAGCAGCACCAACCGTGGGGCAGATACGCAGTATTTT.

About this clonotype itself: A much larger clone differs from this one at a single base, so this may be a read error. V and J are TRBV13 and TRBJ2-2; 8 nucleotides align to TRBD2. Germline CDR1 PRHDT, CDR2 FYEKMQ (reference sequence). There are 16 residues in the CDR3. CDR3 region: CASTRRGGRTTGGLFF. DNA of the CDR3: TGTGCCAGCACCCGTCGGGGGGGACGTACTACCGGGGGGCTGTTTTTT.

The chain is built from TRBV20-1 and TRBJ2-7, with a weak D call TRBD2 (5 bases). This CDR3 has 13 amino acids. V lost 5 bases and J 3 bases, leaving 14 bases between the germline ends. Germline values: CDR1 DFQATT, CDR2 SNEGSKA (reference sequence). The CDR3 nucleotides read TGCAGTGCTGACCCTAAGCGGAACTACGAGCAGTACTTC. It translates to CSADPKRNYEQYF.

The V and J genes are TRBV10-3 and TRBJ2-7; TRBD1 matches 9 bases. J gave up 3 bases and V 6 bases, and 9 bases lay outside the gene matches. There are 15 residues in the CDR3. The germline CDR1 and CDR2 sequences are ENHRY and SYGVKD. This CDR3 is CAIRDDRGSLYEQYF. CDR3 in DNA: TGTGCCATCAGGGACGACAGGGGGTCCCTCTACGAGCAGTACTTC.

V usage is TRBV7-2 and J usage is TRBJ2-2; the D gene is possibly TRBD1 (5 bases). Germline CDR1 is SGHTA and CDR2 is FQGNSA. The CDR3 is 15 amino acids. Trimming took 4 bases from V and 2 from J, leaving 11 bases between them. The CDR3 coding sequence is TGTGCCAGCAGCTCCAGACAGAGAAACACCGGGGAGCTGTTTTTT. The encoded protein is CASSSRQRNTGELFF. The variable domain in full, with the rest retrieved from reference TRBV7-2 and TRBJ2-2, is GAGVSQSPSNKVTEKGKDVELRCDPISGHTALYWYRQSLGQGLEFLIYFQGNSAPDKSGLPSDRFSAERTGGSVSTLTIQRTQQEDSAVYLCASSSRQRNTGELFFGEGSRLTVL.

The rearrangement uses TRBV5-1 and TRBJ2-5, with 8 bases fitting TRBD1. Unmatched junction bases numbered 2, after V lost 4 bases and J lost 3 bases. Germline CDR1 reads SGHRS; CDR2 reads YFSETQ. The length of the CDR3 is 13 residues. CDR3 region: CASSQGAEETQYF. CDR3 nucleotide sequence: TGCGCCAGCAGCCAGGGGGCGGAAGAGACCCAGTACTTC. Full variable domain (rest looked up from reference TRBV5-1 and TRBJ2-5): KAGVTQTPRYLIKTRGQQVTLSCSPISGHRSVSWYQQTPGQGLQFLFEYFSETQRNKGNFPGRFSGRQFSNSRSEMNVSTLELGDSALYLCASSQGAEETQYFGPGTRLLVL.

V is TRBV6-5 and J is TRBJ2-5; TRBD1 might be the D (6 bases). CDR3 length equals 16 residues. Germline V gene lookup returns CDR1 MNHEY and CDR2 SVGAGI. Trimming stripped 8 bases from V and 7 bases from J, with 26 bases between. The DNA for the CDR3 is TGTGCCAGCTCCGGCGGGCTCTCAATCGAAGGGGGGACCCAGTACTTC. Protein sequence: CASSGGLSIEGGTQYF.

CDR3 coding DNA: TGCAGTGCTAGTTCGTTGGTGGGAGGGGCAGATACGCAGTATTTT. It yields the protein CSASSLVGGADTQYF. The J gene is TRBJ2-3, the V gene TRBV20-1; 7 bases match TRBD2. The CDR3 is 15 residues long. Trimming at V came to 3 bases and at J to 4 bases, leaving 10 bases not matched to a gene. Germline CDR1 is DFQATT and CDR2 is SNEGSKA (reference sequence).

The rearrangement links TRBV6-6 to TRBJ2-7; D perhaps matches TRBD2 (5 bases). Trimming took 4 bases from V and 5 from J, leaving 12 bases between them. Germline V CDR1 and CDR2: MNHNY, SVGAGI (reference sequence). This CDR3 comprises 13 residues. In DNA, the CDR3 is TGTGCCAGCAGTTTCGGGGAGAGGGACGAGCAGTACTTC. This sequence encodes CASSFGERDEQYF.

This clonotype was observed a few times. An end of the junction differs from the germline gene, which may be a read error. V is TRBV9 and J is TRBJ1-2; possible D gene TRBD1, 5 bases. The CDR3 contains 13 residues. Looked up from germline, CDR1 is SGDLS and CDR2 is YYNGEE. The DNA of the CDR3 is TGTGCCAGCAGCCCCGACAGAAACTATGGCTACACATTC. As protein: CASSPDRNYGYTF.

V and J are TRBV28 and TRBJ2-1; TRBD2 matches at 12 bases. The CDR3 has 16 residues. J lost 9 bases, V lost 3 bases, and 9 bases had no gene match. Germline V lookup: CDR1 MDHEN, CDR2 SYDVKM. The CDR3 protein is CASSLGLAGIGGEQFF. As DNA, the CDR3 is TGTGCCAGCAGTTTGGGACTAGCGGGTATAGGGGGTGAGCAGTTCTTC.

This clonotype has just a few counts. The chain carries TRBV27 and TRBJ2-1, with a tentative D call TRBD2 (6 bases). This CDR3 has 13 amino acids. The V end lost 4 bases, the J end lost 8 bases, and 12 bases lay between the germline ends. Germline CDR1 and CDR2: MNHEY and SMNVEV (reference sequence). CDR3 DNA: TGTGCCAGCAGTTACTTCTTAGCGGATGAGCAGTTCTTC. It yields the protein CASSYFLADEQFF.

This rearrangement joins TRBV7-2 to TRBJ1-5, with D maybe TRBD1 (5 bases). The germline V gene encodes CDR1 SGHTA and CDR2 FQGNSA. This CDR3 region has 16 residues. Trimming left V 2 bases short and J 10 bases short, with 21 bases between. CDR3 in DNA: TGTGCCAGCAGCTTATTCTTAGGTCAGGGTGGGTCACCCCAGCATTTT. Translation gives CASSLFLGQGGSPQHF.

J is TRBJ2-7 and V is TRBV20-1; the D is unclear. Germline V gene sequence: CDR1 DFQATT, CDR2 SNEGSKA (reference sequence). CDR3 length: 12 residues. V gave up 2 bases and J gave up 6 bases, with 11 bases separating them. CDR3 nucleotide sequence: TGCAGTGCTAGATCCCACCGGCTCGAGCAGTACTTC. Translated, it gives CSARSHRLEQYF.